This section outlines one T cell receptor beta chain sequence together with its context. Its antigen specificity is not known. Base qualities are not at hand, and no much larger clone is one base apart. This sample was taken from a study of OX40 agonist ivuxolimab in advanced cancers. In terms of the full investigation: Ivuxolimab, which targeted the costimulatory receptor OX40 (CD134), was an agonistic, fully human IgG2 monoclonal antibody. Intravenous ivuxolimab was administered to patients every 2 weeks at six dose levels: 0.01, 0.1, 0.3, 1.5, 3 and 10 mg/kg. Of the approximately 53 patients in dose escalation, about 20 had hepatocellular carcinoma, roughly 15 had melanoma, 9 had renal cell carcinoma and 9 had head and neck cancer. The dose-escalation cohort was approximately 83% male with a mean age of about 58 years, ranging from about 20 to 80. Patients were allowed to have had prior anti-PD-1, anti-PD-L1 or anti-CTLA-4 therapy, and approximately 40% of the dose-escalation patients had been treated with checkpoint inhibitors. Partial responses occurred in three dose-escalation patients: two with cutaneous melanoma and one with hepatocellular carcinoma. The purpose of peripheral TCRbeta sequencing was to test whether ivuxolimab changed TCR sequence diversity and led to clonal T-cell expansion. The paper reports the monotherapy dose-escalation portion (N of about 47 patients) of the phase I ivuxolimab trial. Here is what the overall study found, with its caveats: On average, CD8+ T cells showed more expanded clones than CD4+ T cells after ivuxolimab. At doses from 0.1 to 3.0 mg/kg, clonal expansion was seen in both CD4+ and CD8+ blood T cells between baseline and week 6. Low levels of normalized T-cell clonal expansion were also seen in some patients who did not respond. The antigen specificity of the clonally expanded peripheral T cells was not determined. In the 0.1-3.0 mg/kg groups, partial responders had among the lowest normalized peripheral clonal expansion, particularly in CD8+ T cells.

Patients with autoimmune disease history or receiving systemic immunosuppression were excluded from the trial. Peripheral blood for TCR sequencing was collected from all dose cohorts at baseline, on cycle 4 day 1, and on cycle 7 day 1. Samples came from an open-label, multicenter, first-in-human phase I dose-escalation trial of ivuxolimab. Adults with locally advanced or metastatic melanoma, renal cell, hepatocellular, or head and neck squamous cell carcinoma were enrolled in the trial. CD4+ and CD8+ T cells were sorted separately from peripheral blood before TCR sequencing. The CDR3 goes from the cysteine to the phenylalanine over 15 residues. Only CDR3 DNA is held: 45 bases, read in frame from base 1. Genomic DNA was isolated from the sorted cells so that the TCRbeta CDR3 region could be sequenced. The immunoSEQ Assay was used to sequence the TCRbeta CDR3 regions. In its TCRdb copy, this immuneACCESS table keeps in-frame sequences only and misses some clones. Where compared with another copy, unresolved V genes explain less than half of these, and the others have no known cause. Counted in this sample were about 100,000 clones; around 90% of them appeared once. The ten largest clones represent about 0.51% of the sample.

The receptor's source is an adult with an advanced solid tumor such as melanoma, head and neck, liver or kidney cancer. The sequenced sample was CD4+ or CD8+ T cells sorted from blood, obtained in a trial of the OX40 agonist ivuxolimab. The rearranged chain carries TRBV21-1 and TRBJ2-1; the D segment call TRBD1 is taken from the table without a DNA check. TRBV21-1 constitutes a pseudogene. The CDR3 protein: CASSPKNSGPNEQFF. The nucleotides are TGTGCCAGCAGCCCCAAGAACAGTGGGCCCAATGAGCAGTTCTTC.